This T cell receptor (beta chain) came from a study of T cell clones after liver transplantation. Study information: TCRbeta sequencing after a pre-transplant mixed lymphocyte reaction identified graft-donor-reactive clones, later tracked in post-transplant blood. Samples came pre-transplant, pre-randomization before withdrawal, and post-randomization after withdrawal ended.

This CDR3 has 15 amino acids. V lost 0 bases and J lost 5, with 12 bases in between. Per germline, CDR1 SGHRS and CDR2 YFSETQ. Clones were read by immunoSEQ multiplex PCR, and TCRdb kept only the in-frame ones, dropping some. Of 49,000 or so clones detected, approximately 71% appear once; the ten largest clones hold less than 10%. Study-level points and caveats: Small, mixed patient groups and varying post-transplant times limit these conclusions. In a couple of subjects, few donor cells limited the measurable donor-reactive repertoire.

This clone was picked up a small number of times. The antigen is unknown. The chain recombines TRBV5-1 with TRBJ2-1; D is possibly TRBD1 (5 bases). The material sequenced was CD4+ T cells from blood, taken around 54 months after liver transplant. The receptor's source is a human patient who received a liver transplant. Some T cells may have originated in the graft donor. CDR3 DNA: TGCGCCAGCAGCTTGGTCAGGGCGAGCCACAATGAGCAGTTCTTC. Translating gives CASSLVRASHNEQFF.